The 2 T cell receptor beta chains presented below share a single source sample, sequenced in a study of T cell responses to AZD1222 COVID-19 vaccine. Sequenced by immunoSEQ multiplex PCR; TCRdb stores in-frame clones only, minus some. Counted here are 150,000 or so clones, less than 95% occurring once; the ten biggest clones make up approximately 5.9%. The specimen was peripheral blood, collected 28 days after the second AZD1222 dose. The receptors derive from an adult who received the AZD1222 COVID-19 vaccine.

The chain uses TRBV6-6 and TRBJ2-7; D may match TRBD1 or TRBD2 (6 bases each). V gave up 0 bases and J gave up 2 bases, with 11 bases separating them. The CDR3 extends over 15 amino acids. Germline-derived CDR1 and CDR2 are MNHNY and SVGAGI (reference sequence). The CDR3: CASSYSWGAAYEQYF. CDR3 DNA: TGTGCCAGCAGTTACTCCTGGGGGGCGGCCTACGAGCAGTACTTC.

The chain links TRBV27 to TRBJ2-5, with a weak D call TRBD2 (5 bases). This CDR3 has 16 amino acids. Germline CDR1 reads MNHEY; CDR2 reads SMNVEV (reference sequence). The V gene lost 5 bases and the J gene lost 1 base, with 17 bases spanning the gap. The CDR3 spells CASSAPGRAGQETQYF. The CDR3 DNA reads as TGTGCCAGCAGTGCCCCTGGGCGGGCGGGCCAAGAGACCCAGTACTTC.